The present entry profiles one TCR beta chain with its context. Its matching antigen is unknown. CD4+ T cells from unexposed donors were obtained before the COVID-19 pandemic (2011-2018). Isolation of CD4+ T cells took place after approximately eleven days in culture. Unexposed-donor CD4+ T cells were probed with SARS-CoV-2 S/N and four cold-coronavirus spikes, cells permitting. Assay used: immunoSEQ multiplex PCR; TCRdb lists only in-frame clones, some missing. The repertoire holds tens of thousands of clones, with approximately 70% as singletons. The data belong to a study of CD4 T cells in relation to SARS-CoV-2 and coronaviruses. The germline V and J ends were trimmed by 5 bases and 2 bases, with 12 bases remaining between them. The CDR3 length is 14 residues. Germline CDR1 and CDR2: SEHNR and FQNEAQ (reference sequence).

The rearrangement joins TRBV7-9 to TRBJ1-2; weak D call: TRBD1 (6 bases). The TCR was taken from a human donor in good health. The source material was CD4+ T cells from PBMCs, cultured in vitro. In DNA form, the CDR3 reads TGTGCCAGCAGCGTAGAGCAGGGGAACTATGGCTACACCTTC. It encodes CASSVEQGNYGYTF.